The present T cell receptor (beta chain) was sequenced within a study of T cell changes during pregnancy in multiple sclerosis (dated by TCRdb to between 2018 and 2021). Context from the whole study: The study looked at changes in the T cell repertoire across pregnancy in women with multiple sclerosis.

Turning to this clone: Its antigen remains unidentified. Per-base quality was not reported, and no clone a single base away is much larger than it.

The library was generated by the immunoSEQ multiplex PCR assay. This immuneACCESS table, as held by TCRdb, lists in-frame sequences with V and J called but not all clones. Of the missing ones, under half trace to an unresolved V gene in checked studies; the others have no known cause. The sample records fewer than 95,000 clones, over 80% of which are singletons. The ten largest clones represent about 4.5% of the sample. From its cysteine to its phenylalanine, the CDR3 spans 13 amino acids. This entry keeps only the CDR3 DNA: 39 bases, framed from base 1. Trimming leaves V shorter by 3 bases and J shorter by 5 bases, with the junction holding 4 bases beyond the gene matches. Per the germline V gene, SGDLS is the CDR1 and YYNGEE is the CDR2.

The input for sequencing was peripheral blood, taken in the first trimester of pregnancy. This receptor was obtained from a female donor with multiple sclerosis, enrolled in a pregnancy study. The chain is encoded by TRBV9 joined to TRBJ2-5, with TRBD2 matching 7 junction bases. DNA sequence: TGTGCCAGCAGCGCCGGGACTACGGAGACCCAGTACTTC. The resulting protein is CASSAGTTETQYF.